This T cell receptor beta chain was recorded in a study of cytomegalovirus exposure and HLA in healthy donors. Regarding the study as a whole: Sequencing depth across donors, presence/absence analyses assumed, was roughly uniform. Later analysis placed DRB1 highest and HLA-C lowest in TCR association rates, which differed by HLA locus.

Each donor's status was that of a healthy bone marrow donor. Primers included in the PCR were 60 Vbeta and 13 Jbeta primers. Here immunoSEQ multiplex PCR was the method, and the copy in TCRdb shows in-frame clones only, minus some. The table shows hundreds of thousands of clones, with roughly two thirds occurring only once. V trimming: 4 bases; J trimming: 5 bases; junction bases outside the gene matches: 9. CDR1 SGHRS and CDR2 YFSETQ come from the germline V gene. This CDR3 is built from 15 residues. This clone was detected only once. Its antigen is currently unknown. The origin of this receptor is a female donor in good health and CMV-seronegative. The chain has TRBV5-1 and TRBJ2-4; 7 nucleotides align to TRBD1. The sequenced material came from PBMCs. CDR3 nucleotide sequence: TGCGCCAGCAGCCCGTGGACAGGATCGGAAAACATTCAGTACTTC. Protein: CASSPWTGSENIQYF.